One and the same sample provided the 21 T cell receptor beta chains below, sequenced in a study of T cells in localized non-small cell lung cancer. Here immunoSEQ multiplex PCR was the method, and the copy in TCRdb shows in-frame clones only, minus some. The sample holds approximately 140,000 clones, around 89% seen once. Specimen: peripheral blood, collected before any cancer treatment. The receptors were sampled from a female donor at least 60 years old with stage I lung adenocarcinoma.

V and J are TRBV9 and TRBJ2-1, with 9 bases matching TRBD1. The germline gives CDR1 SGDLS, CDR2 YYNGEE. This CDR3 is built from 15 residues. The V and J ends lost 4 bases and 4 bases, in that order; junction bases with no gene match: 6. The CDR3 bases are TGTGCCAGCAGCCCTGGGACAGGGTCATACAATGAGCAGTTCTTC. It codes for CASSPGTGSYNEQFF.

The rearrangement uses TRBV11-1 and TRBJ2-2, with D maybe TRBD1 (6 bases). CDR3 length: 14 residues. CDR1 is SGHAT and CDR2 is FQDESV in the germline V gene (reference sequence). Trimming removed 5 bases from V and 8 bases from J, with 15 bases in between. CDR3 nucleotide sequence: TGTGCCAGCAGCAGCAGACAGGAAAAAGGGGAGCTGTTTTTT. It translates to CASSSRQEKGELFF.

V usage is TRBV9 and J usage is TRBJ2-2; no clear D. The germline V and J ends were trimmed by 3 bases and 4 bases, with 7 bases remaining between them. This CDR3 has 13 residues. Germline values: CDR1 SGDLS, CDR2 YYNGEE. CDR3 amino acids: CASSGHLTGELFF. The CDR3 DNA reads as TGTGCCAGCAGCGGGCACCTCACCGGGGAGCTGTTTTTT. The full variable domain, completed using reference TRBV9 and TRBJ2-2, is DSGVTQTPKHLITATGQRVTLRCSPRSGDLSVYWYQQSLDQGLQFLIQYYNGEERAKGNILERFSAQQFPDLHSELNLSSLELGDSALYFCASSGHLTGELFFGEGSRLTVL.

This sequence joins TRBV28 and TRBJ2-7; 11 nucleotides match TRBD2. The germline CDR1 and CDR2 sequences are MDHEN and SYDVKM. V shed 5 bases, J shed 5 bases, and the junction held 23 bases outside the gene matches. This CDR3 region has 20 residues. The CDR3 bases are TGTGCCAGCAGTCCTTTTTTAAGGGGGCTAGCGGGAGGAACAGGAGACGAGCAGTACTTC. It is translated as CASSPFLRGLAGGTGDEQYF.

The CDR3 DNA is TGTGCCAGCGGGGACAGGGGGCTCGGTAATGAAAAACTGTTTTTT. Translated: CASGDRGLGNEKLFF. The chain uses TRBV19 and TRBJ1-4, with 12 bases fitting TRBD1. J lost 4 bases, V lost 9 bases, and 6 bases had no gene match. The CDR3 has 15 amino acids. CDR1 is LNHDA, CDR2 SQIVND, per germline (reference sequence).

Only a few counts were recorded for this clone. The chain carries TRBV5-1 and TRBJ1-4, with 9 bases fitting TRBD1. CDR1 SGHRS and CDR2 YFSETQ come from the germline V gene. CDR3 length equals 14 residues. After removal of 1 base from V and 8 bases from J, the junction contained 3 bases not matched to a gene. The CDR3 DNA is TGCGCCAGCAGCTTGACTGGACAGGGGGAAAAACTGTTTTTT. This gives the protein CASSLTGQGEKLFF.

V usage is TRBV5-1 and J usage is TRBJ1-2; 7 nucleotides align to TRBD1. From germline, CDR1 is SGHRS and CDR2 YFSETQ. After removal of 4 bases from V and 8 bases from J, the junction contained 8 bases not matched to a gene. The CDR3 is made up of 13 amino acids. CDR3 DNA sequence: TGCGCCAGCAGCGAAGACAGGGTCGAGGGCTACACCTTC. Amino acids: CASSEDRVEGYTF.

The chain employs TRBV28 and TRBJ1-5, with D unresolved. This CDR3 contains 15 residues. Germline V gene lookup returns CDR1 MDHEN and CDR2 SYDVKM. The ends were cut back, 5 bases at V and 1 base at J, with 12 bases in the middle. The CDR3 loop is CASSTDDVSNQPQHF. The CDR3 bases are TGTGCCAGCAGTACGGACGACGTAAGCAATCAGCCCCAGCATTTT.

The chain combines TRBV27 with TRBJ2-1, with 8 positions matching TRBD1. V gave up 8 bases and J gave up 9 bases; unmatched junction bases: 12. The germline gives CDR1 MNHEY, CDR2 SMNVEV (reference sequence). The CDR3 runs to 14 residues. The DNA of the CDR3 is TGTGCCAGCGGGACCCTGGGACAGGTAATTGAGCAGTTCTTC. This encodes CASGTLGQVIEQFF.

This chain links TRBV7-3 with TRBJ2-3; 12 bases map to TRBD2. The V gene's germline CDR1 is SGHTA and CDR2 FQGTGA. Trimming at V came to 3 bases and at J to 6 bases, leaving 7 bases not matched to a gene. The CDR3 has 16 residues. CDR3: CASSLGLAGALDTQYF. In DNA form, the CDR3 reads TGTGCCAGCAGCTTGGGACTAGCGGGTGCCTTGGATACGCAGTATTTT. Combining the CDR3 with reference TRBV7-3 and TRBJ2-3 gives the whole variable domain GAGVSQTPSNKVTEKGKYVELRCDPISGHTALYWYRQSLGQGPEFLIYFQGTGAADDSGLPNDRFFAVRPEGSVSTLKIQRTERGDSAVYLCASSLGLAGALDTQYFGPGTRLTVL.

This chain links TRBV12-5 with TRBJ2-7; D uncertain. Germline CDR1 is LGHNT and CDR2 is FRNRAP. This CDR3 is 12 amino acids long. V was cut by 2 bases and J by 2 bases, with 4 bases left in between. CDR3 loop: CASGLTPYEQYF. CDR3 bases: TGTGCTAGTGGTTTGACGCCCTACGAGCAGTACTTC.

V usage is TRBV29-1 and J usage is TRBJ2-6; D gene unclear. Germline V gene lookup returns CDR1 SQVTM and CDR2 ANQGSEA. Trimming took off 4 bases at V and 2 bases at J, with 6 bases between the two ends. The CDR3 runs 13 residues. CDR3 DNA sequence: TGCAGCGTTGGGGCAACTGGGGCCAACGTCCTGACTTTC. Translated, it gives CSVGATGANVLTF.

The CDR3 sequence is CASSYGGSYNEQFF. DNA of the CDR3: TGTGCCAGCAGTTACGGCGGGAGCTACAATGAGCAGTTCTTC. V gene TRBV6-6 combines with J gene TRBJ2-1; TRBD2 matches 7 bases. Germline loops: CDR1 MNHNY, CDR2 SVGAGI (reference sequence). The CDR3 is 14 residues long. V lost 2 bases and J lost 3; bases outside the gene matches: 1.

This chain uses TRBV5-5 with TRBJ2-7; perhaps TRBD2 as D (6 bases). Trimming took off 1 base at V and 2 bases at J, with 13 bases between the two ends. Germline-derived CDR1 and CDR2 are SGHKS and YYEKEE (reference sequence). The CDR3 runs 15 residues. The CDR3 here is CASSLLSGQAYEQYF. The CDR3 DNA reads as TGTGCCAGCAGCTTGCTTAGCGGACAAGCCTACGAGCAGTACTTC.

The J gene is TRBJ2-3, the V gene TRBV11-2, with 7 bases identical to TRBD2. Trimming cost V 3 bases and J 8 bases; bases outside gene matches: 2. The germline V gene has CDR1 SGHAT and CDR2 FQNNGV. The length of the CDR3 is 12 residues. The CDR3 bases are TGTGCCAGCAGCTTTGGGGGGGGTACGCAGTATTTT. Translating it yields CASSFGGGTQYF.

The V call is TRBV5-1, the J call TRBJ2-3; 7 bases agree with TRBD2. The V gene's germline CDR1 is SGHRS and CDR2 YFSETQ. With 6 bases clipped from V and 0 bases from J, the junction kept 4 bases outside the gene matches. The CDR3 is made up of 14 amino acids. The CDR3: CASKLAVSTDTQYF. CDR3 nucleotide sequence: TGCGCCAGCAAGCTAGCGGTTAGCACAGATACGCAGTATTTT.

V usage is TRBV13 and J usage is TRBJ2-3; D is undetermined. The CDR3 length is 15 residues. Germline V gives CDR1 PRHDT, CDR2 FYEKMQ (reference sequence). The V end lost 0 bases, the J end lost 0 bases, and 7 bases lay between the germline ends. The chain's CDR3 is CASSLGLASTDTQYF. The CDR3 DNA follows: TGTGCCAGCAGCTTAGGGCTGGCAAGCACAGATACGCAGTATTTT. The whole variable domain, filled in from reference TRBV13 and TRBJ2-3, reads AAGVIQSPRHLIKEKRETATLKCYPIPRHDTVYWYQQGPGQDPQFLISFYEKMQSDKGSIPDRFSAQQFSDYHSELNMSSLELGDSALYFCASSLGLASTDTQYFGPGTRLTVL.

The chain is built from TRBV6-6 and TRBJ2-7; the D is unclear. The CDR3 extends over 11 amino acids. Looked up from germline, CDR1 is MNHNY and CDR2 is SVGAGI (reference sequence). V lost 4 bases to trimming and J lost 5 bases, with 6 bases between them. Written as DNA, the CDR3 is TGTGCCAGCAGTTTAACAAACGAGCAGTACTTC. Protein product: CASSLTNEQYF.

This sequence joins TRBV7-2 and TRBJ2-7, with 10 bases that match TRBD2. The germline V gene has CDR1 SGHTA and CDR2 FQGNSA. The CDR3 has 16 amino acids. Trimming cost V 4 bases and J 2 bases; bases outside gene matches: 8. CDR3 region: CASSYPLAGDAYEQYF. In DNA, the CDR3 is TGTGCCAGCAGCTACCCTCTAGCGGGGGACGCCTACGAGCAGTACTTC.

The chain has TRBV11-2 and TRBJ2-3; D unresolved. Germline lookup yields CDR1 SGHAT and CDR2 FQNNGV. The CDR3 has 11 residues. V was trimmed by 7 bases and J by 2 bases, leaving 4 bases between them. The chain's CDR3 is CASTLTDTQYF. CDR3 sequence (DNA): TGTGCCAGCACCCTCACAGATACGCAGTATTTT.

The chain links TRBV5-4 to TRBJ2-3; possibly TRBD2 for D (7 bases). Between the trimmed V and J ends, which lost 4 bases and 4 bases, there was a span of 16 bases. The germline gives CDR1 SGHNT, CDR2 YYREEE (reference sequence). CDR3 size: 15 residues. This CDR3 reads CASSQGGGRADTQYF. The CDR3 DNA reads TGTGCCAGCAGCCAAGGGGGAGGGAGGGCAGATACGCAGTATTTT.